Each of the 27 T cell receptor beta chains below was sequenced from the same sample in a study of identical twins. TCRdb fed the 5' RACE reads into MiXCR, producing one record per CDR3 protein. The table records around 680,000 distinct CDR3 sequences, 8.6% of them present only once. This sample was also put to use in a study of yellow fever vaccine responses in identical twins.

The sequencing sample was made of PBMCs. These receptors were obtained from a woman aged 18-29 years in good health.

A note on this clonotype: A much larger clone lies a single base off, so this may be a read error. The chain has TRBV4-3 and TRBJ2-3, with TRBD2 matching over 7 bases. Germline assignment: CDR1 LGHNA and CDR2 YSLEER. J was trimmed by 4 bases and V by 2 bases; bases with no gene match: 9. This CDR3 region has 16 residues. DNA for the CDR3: TGCGCCAGCAGCCAACATACTAGCGAAGATTCAGATACGCAGTATTTT. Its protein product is CASSQHTSEDSDTQYF.

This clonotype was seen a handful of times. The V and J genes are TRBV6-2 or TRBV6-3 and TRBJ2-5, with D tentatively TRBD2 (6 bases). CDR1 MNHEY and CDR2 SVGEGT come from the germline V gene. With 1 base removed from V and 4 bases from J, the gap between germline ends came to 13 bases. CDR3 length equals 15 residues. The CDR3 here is CASSYFSGPTETQYF. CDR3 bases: TGTGCCAGCAGTTACTTTAGCGGACCCACAGAGACCCAGTACTTC.

In DNA form, the CDR3 reads TGTGCCAGCGCAGTTCCGGGACTAGGCCATAATGAGCAGTTCTTC. Amino acids: CASAVPGLGHNEQFF. The J gene is TRBJ2-1, the V gene TRBV6-1; 8 bases fit TRBD2. The CDR3 extends over 15 amino acids. The germline V gene encodes CDR1 MNHNS and CDR2 SASEGT. V lost 8 bases, J lost 7 bases, and 13 bases stayed unmatched.

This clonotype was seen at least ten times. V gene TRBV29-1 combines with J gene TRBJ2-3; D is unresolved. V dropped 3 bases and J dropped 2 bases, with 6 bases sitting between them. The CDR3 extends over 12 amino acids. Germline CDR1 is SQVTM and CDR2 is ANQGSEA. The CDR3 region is CSVDHHTDTQYF. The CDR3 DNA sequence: TGCAGCGTTGACCACCACACAGATACGCAGTATTTT.

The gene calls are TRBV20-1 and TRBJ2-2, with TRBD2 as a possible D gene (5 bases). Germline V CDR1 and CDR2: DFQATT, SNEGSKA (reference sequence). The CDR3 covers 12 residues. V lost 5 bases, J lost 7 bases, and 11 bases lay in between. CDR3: CSARTSRGELFF. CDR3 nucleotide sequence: TGCAGTGCTCGCACTAGTCGCGGGGAGCTGTTTTTT.

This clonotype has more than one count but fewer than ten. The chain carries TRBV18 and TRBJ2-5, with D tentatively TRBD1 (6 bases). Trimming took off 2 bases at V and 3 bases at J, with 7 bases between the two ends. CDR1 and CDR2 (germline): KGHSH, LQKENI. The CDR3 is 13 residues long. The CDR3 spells CASSPNREETQYF. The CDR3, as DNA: TGTGCCAGCTCACCAAACAGGGAAGAGACCCAGTACTTC.

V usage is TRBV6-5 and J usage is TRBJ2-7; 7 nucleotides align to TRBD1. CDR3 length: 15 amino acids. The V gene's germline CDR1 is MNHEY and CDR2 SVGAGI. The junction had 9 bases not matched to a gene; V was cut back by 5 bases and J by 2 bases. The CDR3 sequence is CASSQGTAYTYEQYF. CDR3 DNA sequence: TGTGCCAGCAGTCAGGGGACAGCCTACACCTACGAGCAGTACTTC.

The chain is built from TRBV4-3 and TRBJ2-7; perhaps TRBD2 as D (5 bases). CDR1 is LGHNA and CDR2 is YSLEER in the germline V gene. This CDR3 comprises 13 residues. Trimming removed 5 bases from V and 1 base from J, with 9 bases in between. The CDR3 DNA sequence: TGCGCCAGCAGCATCCAGCGGTCCTACGAGCAGTACTTC. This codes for CASSIQRSYEQYF.

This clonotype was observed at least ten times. The chain's CDR3 is CASSLMTGPTDTQYF. Here the CDR3 DNA reads TGTGCCAGCAGCTTAATGACAGGACCCACAGATACGCAGTATTTT. The rearrangement joins TRBV7-9 to TRBJ2-3; D possibly corresponds to TRBD1 (6 bases). Germline V CDR1 and CDR2: SEHNR, FQNEAQ (reference sequence). CDR3 size: 15 residues. V was shortened by 2 bases and J by 2 bases, with 11 bases between the two germline ends. The full variable domain, completed using reference TRBV7-9 and TRBJ2-3, is DTGVSQNPRHKITKRGQNVTFRCDPISEHNRLYWYRQTLGQGPEFLTYFQNEAQLEKSRLLSDRFSAERPKGSFSTLEIQRTEQGDSAMYLCASSLMTGPTDTQYFGPGTRLTVL.

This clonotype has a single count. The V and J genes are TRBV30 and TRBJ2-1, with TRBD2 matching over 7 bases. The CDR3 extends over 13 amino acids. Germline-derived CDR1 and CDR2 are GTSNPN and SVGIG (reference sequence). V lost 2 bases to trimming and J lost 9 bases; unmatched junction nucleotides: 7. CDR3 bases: TGTGCCTGGAGTATACGACTAGCTGGTGAGCAGTTCTTC. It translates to CAWSIRLAGEQFF.

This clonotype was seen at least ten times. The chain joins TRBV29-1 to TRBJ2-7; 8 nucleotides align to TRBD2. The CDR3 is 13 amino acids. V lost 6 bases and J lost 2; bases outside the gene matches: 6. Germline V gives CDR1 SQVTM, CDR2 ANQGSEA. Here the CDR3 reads CSVGGAGAYEQYF. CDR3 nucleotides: TGCAGCGTGGGTGGAGCGGGAGCCTACGAGCAGTACTTC.

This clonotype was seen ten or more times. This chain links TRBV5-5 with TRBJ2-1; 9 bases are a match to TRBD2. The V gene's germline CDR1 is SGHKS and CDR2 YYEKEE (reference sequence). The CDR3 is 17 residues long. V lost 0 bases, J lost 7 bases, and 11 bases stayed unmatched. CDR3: CASSLVTAGGPYNEQFF. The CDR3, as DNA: TGTGCCAGCAGCTTGGTTACAGCGGGAGGACCTTATAATGAGCAGTTCTTC.

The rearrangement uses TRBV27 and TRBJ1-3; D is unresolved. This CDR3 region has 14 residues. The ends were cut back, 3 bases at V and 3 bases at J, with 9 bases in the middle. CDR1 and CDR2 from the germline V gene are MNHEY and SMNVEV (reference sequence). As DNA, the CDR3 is TGTGCCAGCAGTTTGCTAGGCTTTGGAAACACCATATATTTT. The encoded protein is CASSLLGFGNTIYF.

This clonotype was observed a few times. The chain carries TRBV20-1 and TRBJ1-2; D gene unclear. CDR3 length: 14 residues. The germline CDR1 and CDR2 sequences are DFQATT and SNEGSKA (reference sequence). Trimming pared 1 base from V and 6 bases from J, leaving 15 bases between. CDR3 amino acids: CSARVIRAFNGYTF. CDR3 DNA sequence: TGCAGTGCTAGAGTAATCAGAGCGTTCAATGGCTACACCTTC.

DNA for the CDR3: TGTGCCAGCAGTCACCCCGGGACAGGGGAGCCTTATAGCAATCAGCCCCAGCATTTT. Protein sequence: CASSHPGTGEPYSNQPQHF. The J gene is TRBJ1-5, the V gene TRBV28; 10 bases agree with TRBD1. The CDR3 spans 19 residues. Germline CDR1 is MDHEN and CDR2 is SYDVKM. With 5 bases clipped from V and 0 bases from J, the junction kept 13 bases outside the gene matches.

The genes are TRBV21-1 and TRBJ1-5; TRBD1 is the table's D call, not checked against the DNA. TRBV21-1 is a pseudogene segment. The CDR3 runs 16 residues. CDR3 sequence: CASICTPKRGNQPQHF. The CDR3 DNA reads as TGTGCCAGCATTTGTACCCCTAAACGGGGCAATCAGCCCCAGCATTTT.

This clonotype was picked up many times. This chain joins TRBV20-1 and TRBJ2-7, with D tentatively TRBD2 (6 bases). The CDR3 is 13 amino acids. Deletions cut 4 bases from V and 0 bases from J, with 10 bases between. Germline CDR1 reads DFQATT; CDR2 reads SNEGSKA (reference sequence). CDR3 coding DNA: TGCAGTGCTAATCCCGGGAGCTCCTACGAGCAGTACTTC. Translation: CSANPGSSYEQYF.

CDR3 sequence (DNA): TGTGCCAGCGGTTCCGGGACAGGGGTCTACAATGAGCAGTTCTTC. Its protein product is CASGSGTGVYNEQFF. The chain recombines TRBV27 with TRBJ2-1, with TRBD1 matching over 10 bases. The CDR3 has 15 amino acids. The ends lost 8 bases at V and 3 bases at J; junction bases unmatched: 7. Germline-derived CDR1 and CDR2 are MNHEY and SMNVEV (reference sequence).

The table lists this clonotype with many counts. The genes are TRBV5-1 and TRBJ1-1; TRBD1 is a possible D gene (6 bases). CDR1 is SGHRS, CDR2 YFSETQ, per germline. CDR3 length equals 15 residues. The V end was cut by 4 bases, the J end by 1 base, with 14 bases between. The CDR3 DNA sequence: TGCGCCAGCAGCCCTGGAGGCAGGGGGAACACTGAAGCTTTCTTT. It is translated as CASSPGGRGNTEAFF.

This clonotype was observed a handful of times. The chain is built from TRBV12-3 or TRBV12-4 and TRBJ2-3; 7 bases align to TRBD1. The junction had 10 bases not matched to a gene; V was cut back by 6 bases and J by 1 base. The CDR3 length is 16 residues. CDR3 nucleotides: TGTGCCAGCAGCCGGGACAGAGGGTTTGGCACAGATACGCAGTATTTT. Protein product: CASSRDRGFGTDTQYF.

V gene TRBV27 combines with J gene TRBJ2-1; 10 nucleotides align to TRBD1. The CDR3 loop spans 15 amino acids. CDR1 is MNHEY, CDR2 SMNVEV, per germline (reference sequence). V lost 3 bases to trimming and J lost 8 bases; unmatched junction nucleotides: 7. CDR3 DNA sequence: TGTGCCAGCAGTTTTTTTGGGGACAGGGGCCATGAGCAGTTCTTC. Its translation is CASSFFGDRGHEQFF.

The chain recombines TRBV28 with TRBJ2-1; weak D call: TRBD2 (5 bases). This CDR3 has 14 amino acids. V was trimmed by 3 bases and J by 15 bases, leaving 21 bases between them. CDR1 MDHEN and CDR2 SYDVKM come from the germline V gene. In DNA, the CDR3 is TGTGCCAGCAGTTTTAGTCGGGGAAACGGTAAGCGGTTCTTC. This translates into CASSFSRGNGKRFF.

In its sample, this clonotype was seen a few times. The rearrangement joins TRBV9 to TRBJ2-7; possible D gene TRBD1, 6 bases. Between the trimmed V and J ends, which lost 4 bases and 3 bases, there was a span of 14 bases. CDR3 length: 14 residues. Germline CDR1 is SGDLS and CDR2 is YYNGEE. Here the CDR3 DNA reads TGTGCCAGCAGCACCCGGACAGATTACTACGAGCAGTACTTC. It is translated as CASSTRTDYYEQYF.

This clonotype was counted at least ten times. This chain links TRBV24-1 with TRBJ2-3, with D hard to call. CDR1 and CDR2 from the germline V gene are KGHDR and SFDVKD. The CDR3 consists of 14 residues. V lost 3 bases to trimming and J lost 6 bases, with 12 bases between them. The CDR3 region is CATSDRLAADTQYF. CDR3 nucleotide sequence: TGTGCCACCAGTGATCGGCTGGCAGCTGATACGCAGTATTTT.

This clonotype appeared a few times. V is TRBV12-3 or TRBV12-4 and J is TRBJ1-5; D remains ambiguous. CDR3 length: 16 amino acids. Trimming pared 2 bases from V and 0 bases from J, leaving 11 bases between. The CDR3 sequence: CASSLNARVSNQPQHF. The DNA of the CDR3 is TGTGCCAGCAGTTTAAATGCAAGGGTTAGCAATCAGCCCCAGCATTTT.

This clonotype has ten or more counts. The DNA of the CDR3 is TGTGCCAGCAGCCAGACCCCAGGGATCGCCTATAATTCACCCCTCCACTTT. Amino acids: CASSQTPGIAYNSPLHF. This chain links TRBV3-1 with TRBJ1-6; D possibly corresponds to TRBD1 (5 bases). V was cut by 3 bases and J by 2 bases, with 14 bases left in between. Germline CDR1 LGHDT, CDR2 YNNKEL (reference sequence). The CDR3 runs 17 residues.

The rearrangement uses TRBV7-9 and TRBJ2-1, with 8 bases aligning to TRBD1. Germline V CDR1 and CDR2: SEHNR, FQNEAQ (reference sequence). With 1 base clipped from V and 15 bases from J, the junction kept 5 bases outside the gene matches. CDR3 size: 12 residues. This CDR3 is CASSLGRDRRFF. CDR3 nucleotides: TGTGCCAGCAGCTTAGGTCGGGACAGGCGGTTCTTC.